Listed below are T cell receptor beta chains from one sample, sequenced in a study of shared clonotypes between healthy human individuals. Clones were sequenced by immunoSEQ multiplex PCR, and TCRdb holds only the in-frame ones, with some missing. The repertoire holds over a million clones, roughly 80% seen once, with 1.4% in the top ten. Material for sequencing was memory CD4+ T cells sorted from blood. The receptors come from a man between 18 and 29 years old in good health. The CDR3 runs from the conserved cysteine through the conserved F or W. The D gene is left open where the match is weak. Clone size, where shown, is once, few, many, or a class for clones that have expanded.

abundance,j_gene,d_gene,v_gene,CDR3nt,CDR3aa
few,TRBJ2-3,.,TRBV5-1,TGCGCCAGCAGGACCGGGACTGCAGGCACAGATACGCAGTATTTT,CASRTGTAGTDTQYF
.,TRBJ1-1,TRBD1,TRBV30,TGTGCCTTGACAGGGAATTTGGGGATTGGAGCTGAAGCTTTCTTT,CALTGNLGIGAEAFF
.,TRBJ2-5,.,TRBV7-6,TGTGCCAGCAGCTCCGAAGAGACCCAGTACTTC,CASSSEETQYF
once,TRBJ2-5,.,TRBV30,TGTGCCTGGAGTGATGACTGGGAGACCCAGTACTTC,CAWSDDWETQYF
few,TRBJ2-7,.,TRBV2,TGTGCCAGCAACCTTGGACTTGGCGAGCAGTACTTC,CASNLGLGEQYF
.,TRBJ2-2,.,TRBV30,TGTGCCTGGAGTCTCAGACCTGACACCGGGGAGCTGTTTTTT,CAWSLRPDTGELFF
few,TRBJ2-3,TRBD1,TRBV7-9,TGTGCCAGCAGCTTAGTACAGGGGATCAGGGATACGCAGTATTTT,CASSLVQGIRDTQYF
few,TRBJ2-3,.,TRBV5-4,TGTGCCAGCAGCTTCGACAGAAATACGCAGTATTTT,CASSFDRNTQYF
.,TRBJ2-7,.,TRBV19,TGTGCCAGTAGTATCGGGAGCGGGTACGAGCAGTACTTC,CASSIGSGYEQYF
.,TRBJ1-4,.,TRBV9,TGTGCCAGCAGCGTAGGAATTCCGGGGAGCGCTAATGAAAAACTGTTTTTT,CASSVGIPGSANEKLFF
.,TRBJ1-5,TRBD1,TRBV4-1,TGCGCCAGCAGCCACGCCGGGACAGGGGATAGCAATCAGCCCCAGCATTTT,CASSHAGTGDSNQPQHF
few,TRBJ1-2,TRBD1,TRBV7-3,TGTGCCAGCAGCTCACAAGGACAGGGCTATGGCTACACCTTC,CASSSQGQGYGYTF
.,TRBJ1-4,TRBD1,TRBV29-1,TGCAGCGTAGGACAGGGAACAACTAATGAAAAACTGTTTTTT,CSVGQGTTNEKLFF
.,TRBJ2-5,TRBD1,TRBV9,TGTGCCAGCAGGGGGACAGCACAAGAGACCCAGTACTTC,CASRGTAQETQYF
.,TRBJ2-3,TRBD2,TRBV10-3,TGTGCCATCTGCAGGACTAGCGATGGGACAGATACGCAGTATTTT,CAICRTSDGTDTQYF
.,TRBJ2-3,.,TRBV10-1,TGCGCCAGCAGTGTGGGACATAGCACAGATACGCAGTATTTT,CASSVGHSTDTQYF
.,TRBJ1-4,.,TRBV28,TGTGCCAGCAGAGATGGGGGGGGCAATGAAAAACTGTTTTTT,CASRDGGGNEKLFF
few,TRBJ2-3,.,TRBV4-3,TGCGCCAGCAGCCAAGGAGATAGCACAGATACGCAGTATTTT,CASSQGDSTDTQYF
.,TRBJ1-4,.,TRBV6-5,TGTGCCAGCAGCTTGGGGGCGCATGTGGAAAAACTGTTTTTT,CASSLGAHVEKLFF
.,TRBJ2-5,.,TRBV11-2,TGTGCCAGCAGCTTACGCAGGGACGGAGAGACCCAGTACTTC,CASSLRRDGETQYF
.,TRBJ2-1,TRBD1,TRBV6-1,TGTGCCAGCAGTTGGACAGGGGGCAGTGAGCAGTTCTTC,CASSWTGGSEQFF
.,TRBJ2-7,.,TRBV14,TGTGCCAGCAGCTTCAGGGACGAGCAGTACTTC,CASSFRDEQYF
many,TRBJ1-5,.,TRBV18,TGTGCCAGCTCACCGCGCAATCAGCCCCAGCATTTT,CASSPRNQPQHF
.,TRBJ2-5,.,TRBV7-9,TGTGCCAGCCGGGCGGGGGAGACCCAGTACTTC,CASRAGETQYF
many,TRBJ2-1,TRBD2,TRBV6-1,TGTGCCAGCAGTGAGGGGCTTGGACTAGCGGCCTACAATGAGCAGTTCTTC,CASSEGLGLAAYNEQFF
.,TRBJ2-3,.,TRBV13,TGTGCCAGCAGCCCGCACGGGGCGGTAAGCACAGATACGCAGTATTTT,CASSPHGAVSTDTQYF
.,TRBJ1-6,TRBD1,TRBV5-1,TGCGCCAGCAGCACGGGACGGGACAGATATAATTCACCCCTCCACTTT,CASSTGRDRYNSPLHF
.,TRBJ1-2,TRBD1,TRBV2,TGTGCCAGCAGTGGGGACAGGGCAGACGGCTACACCTTC,CASSGDRADGYTF
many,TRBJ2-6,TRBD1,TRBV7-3,TGTGCCAGCGGTAAACAACCTGGGACAGCTGGGGCCAACGTCCTGACTTTC,CASGKQPGTAGANVLTF
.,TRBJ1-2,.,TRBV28,TGTGCCAGCAGTCCGAGAGGGGCTCCCCGGGGCTACACCTTC,CASSPRGAPRGYTF